This T cell receptor (beta chain) was identified in a study of cytomegalovirus exposure and HLA in healthy donors. Notes on the study in general: Analyzed later, association rates of TCRs varied across HLA loci, with DRB1 most and HLA-C fewest. It was assumed in the presence/absence analyses that sequencing depth was roughly uniform across donors.

The V end was cut by 5 bases, the J end by 1 base, with 11 bases between. Germline CDR1 and CDR2: LNHDA and SQIVND (reference sequence). The CDR3 consists of 14 residues. This clone was observed a handful of times. The antigen remains undetermined. A multiplex PCR was run with 60 Vbeta primers and 13 Jbeta primers. Generated by immunoSEQ multiplex PCR, the TCRdb table keeps only in-frame clones and is missing some. The sample consists of around 160,000 clones, around 80% of them appearing once. The sample consisted of PBMCs. The clonotype was recovered from a male donor in good health and CMV-seronegative. This sequence joins TRBV19 and TRBJ2-5; D may be TRBD1 (6 bases). As DNA, the CDR3 is TGTGCCAGTAGTCGCCGGGACACCCAAGAGACCCAGTACTTC. This encodes CASSRRDTQETQYF.